In its sample, the clone carrying this T cell receptor (beta chain) was seen a few times. V shed 3 bases, J shed 2 bases, and the junction held 7 bases outside the gene matches. Germline V gene data show CDR1 as DFQATT and CDR2 as SNEGSKA (reference sequence). This CDR3 is built from 14 residues. This record belongs to a study of T-cell memory formation after mild COVID-19. Each CDR3 protein gets one entry after TCRdb re-called the 5' RACE reads with MiXCR. The sample holds more than 250,000 distinct CDR3 sequences, about 16% seen once. The sequenced material came from PBMCs or a T cell subset sorted from them (not recorded which). The J gene is TRBJ2-7, the V gene TRBV20-1, with 7 nucleotides matching TRBD2. The TCR sequence derives from a man aged 18 to 29 who had mild COVID-19 (a few samples of this study predate the infection). Cell type and time point are not known. The CDR3 here is CSASVAGLTYEQYF. Written as DNA, the CDR3 is TGCAGTGCTAGCGTAGCGGGTCTAACCTACGAGCAGTACTTC.